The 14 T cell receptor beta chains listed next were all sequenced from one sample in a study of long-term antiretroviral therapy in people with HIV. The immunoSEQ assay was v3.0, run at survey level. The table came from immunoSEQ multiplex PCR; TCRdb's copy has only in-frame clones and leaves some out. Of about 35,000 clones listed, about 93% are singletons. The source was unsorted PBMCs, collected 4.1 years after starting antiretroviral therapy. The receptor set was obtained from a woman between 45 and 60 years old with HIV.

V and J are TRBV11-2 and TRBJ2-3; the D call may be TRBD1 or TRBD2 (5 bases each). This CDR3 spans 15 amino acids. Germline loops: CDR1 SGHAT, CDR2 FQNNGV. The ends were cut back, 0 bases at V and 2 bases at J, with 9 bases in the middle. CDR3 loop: CASSLDGDDTDTQYF. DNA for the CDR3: TGTGCCAGCAGCTTAGATGGGGACGACACAGATACGCAGTATTTT.

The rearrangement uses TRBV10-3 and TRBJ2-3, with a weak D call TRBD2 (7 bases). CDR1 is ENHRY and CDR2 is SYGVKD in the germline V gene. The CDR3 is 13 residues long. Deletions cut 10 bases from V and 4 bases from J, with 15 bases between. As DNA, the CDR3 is TGTGCCAGCTACAGGGAGGGTTCAGATACGCAGTATTTT. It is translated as CASYREGSDTQYF.

The CDR3 reads CASSVSSGERIWEQFF. The CDR3 DNA is TGTGCCAGCAGCGTGTCTAGCGGAGAACGAATCTGGGAGCAGTTCTTC. V and J are TRBV9 and TRBJ2-1; 7 bases are shared with TRBD2. The V gene end was trimmed by 2 bases and the J gene end by 10 bases; junction bases not matched to a gene: 15. Germline V gene sequence: CDR1 SGDLS, CDR2 YYNGEE. This CDR3 spans 16 amino acids.

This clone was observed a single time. The DNA of the CDR3 is TGTGCCAGCAGTTTACGAGGACCGAGTGGCTACACCTTC. This gives the protein CASSLRGPSGYTF. J is TRBJ1-2 and V is TRBV27; D unclear. V was clipped by 2 bases and J by 7 bases, with 11 bases between them. In germline, CDR1 is MNHEY, CDR2 SMNVEV (reference sequence). The CDR3 has 13 residues.

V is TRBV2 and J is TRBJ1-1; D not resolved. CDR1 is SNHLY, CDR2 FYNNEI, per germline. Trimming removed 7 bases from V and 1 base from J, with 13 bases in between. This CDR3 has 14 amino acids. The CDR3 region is CASKVGNSNTEAFF. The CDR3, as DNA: TGTGCCAGCAAGGTGGGGAATTCGAACACTGAAGCTTTCTTT.

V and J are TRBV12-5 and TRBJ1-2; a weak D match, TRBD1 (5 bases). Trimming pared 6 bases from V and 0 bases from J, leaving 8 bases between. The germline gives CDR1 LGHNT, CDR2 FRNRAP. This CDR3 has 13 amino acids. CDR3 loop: CASGLGANYGYTF. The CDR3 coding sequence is TGTGCTAGTGGCTTAGGGGCTAACTATGGCTACACCTTC.

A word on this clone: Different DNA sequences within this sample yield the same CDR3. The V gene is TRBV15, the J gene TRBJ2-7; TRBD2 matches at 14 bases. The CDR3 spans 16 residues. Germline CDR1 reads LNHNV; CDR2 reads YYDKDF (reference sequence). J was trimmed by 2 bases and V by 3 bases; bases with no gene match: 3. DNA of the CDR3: TGTGCCACCAGCAGCGGACTAGCGGGGGGTCCCTACGAGCAGTACTTC. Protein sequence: CATSSGLAGGPYEQYF.

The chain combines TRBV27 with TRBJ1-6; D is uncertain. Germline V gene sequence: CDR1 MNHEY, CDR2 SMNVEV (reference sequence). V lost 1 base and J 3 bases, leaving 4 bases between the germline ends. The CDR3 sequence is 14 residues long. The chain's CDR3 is CASSLYRYNSPLHF. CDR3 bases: TGTGCCAGCAGTTTATACCGCTATAATTCACCCCTCCACTTT.

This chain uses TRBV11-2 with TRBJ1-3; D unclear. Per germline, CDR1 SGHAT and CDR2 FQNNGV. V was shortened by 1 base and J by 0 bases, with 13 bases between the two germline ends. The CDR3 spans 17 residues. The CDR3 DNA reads TGTGCCAGCAGCTTAGGATCCGGGTACTACTCTGGAAACACCATATATTTT. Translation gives CASSLGSGYYSGNTIYF.

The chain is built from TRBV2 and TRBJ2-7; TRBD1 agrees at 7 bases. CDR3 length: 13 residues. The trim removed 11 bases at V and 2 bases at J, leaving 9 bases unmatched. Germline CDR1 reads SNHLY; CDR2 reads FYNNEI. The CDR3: CADSWDRAYEQYF. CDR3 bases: TGTGCCGATAGCTGGGACAGAGCCTACGAGCAGTACTTC.

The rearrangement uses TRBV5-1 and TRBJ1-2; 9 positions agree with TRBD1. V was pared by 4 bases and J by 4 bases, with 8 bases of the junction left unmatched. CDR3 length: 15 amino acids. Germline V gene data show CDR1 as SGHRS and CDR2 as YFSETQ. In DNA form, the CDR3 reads TGCGCCAGCAGCACCCTACAGGGGGCCATCTATGGCTACACCTTC. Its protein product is CASSTLQGAIYGYTF.

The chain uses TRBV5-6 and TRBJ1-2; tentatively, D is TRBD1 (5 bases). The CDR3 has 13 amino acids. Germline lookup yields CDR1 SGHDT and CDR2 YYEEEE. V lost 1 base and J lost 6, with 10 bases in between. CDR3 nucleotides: TGTGCCAGCAGCTTGCGCAGGGACGATGGCTACACCTTC. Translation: CASSLRRDDGYTF.

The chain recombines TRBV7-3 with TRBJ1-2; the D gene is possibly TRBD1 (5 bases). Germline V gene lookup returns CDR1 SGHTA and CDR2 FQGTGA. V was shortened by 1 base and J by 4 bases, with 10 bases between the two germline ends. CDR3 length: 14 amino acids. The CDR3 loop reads CASSLIGRGYGYTF. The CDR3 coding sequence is TGTGCCAGCAGCTTAATTGGGAGGGGCTATGGCTACACCTTC.

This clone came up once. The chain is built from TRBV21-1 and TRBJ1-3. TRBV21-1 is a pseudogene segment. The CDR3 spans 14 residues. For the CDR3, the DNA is TGTGCCACCGTTTTTTGTGGCTCTGGAAACACCATATATTTT. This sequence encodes CATVFCGSGNTIYF.